The 23 T cell receptor beta chains below come from one sample, sequenced in a study of blood T cell repertoires in COVID-19. This table comes from immunoSEQ multiplex PCR, and its TCRdb copy is limited to in-frame clones, with some not included. The sample records roughly 350,000 clones, roughly 86% being singletons. What was sequenced was peripheral blood. The receptors come from a woman aged 70 to 79 with COVID-19, enrolled during active disease.

The chain joins TRBV7-9 to TRBJ1-3; 7 nucleotides match TRBD1. The CDR3 extends over 16 amino acids. The germline CDR1 and CDR2 sequences are SEHNR and FQNEAQ (reference sequence). The V gene end was trimmed by 5 bases and the J gene end by 0 bases; junction bases not matched to a gene: 7. The chain's CDR3 is CASSPATGVSGNTIYF. The CDR3 nucleotides are TGTGCCAGCAGCCCCGCCACAGGGGTCTCTGGAAACACCATATATTTT.

V is TRBV7-9 and J is TRBJ2-2; the match to TRBD2 covers 16 bases. Losses at the gene ends were 4 bases for V and 9 bases for J; bases not matched to a gene: 11. CDR1 is SEHNR, CDR2 FQNEAQ, per germline (reference sequence). This CDR3 comprises 18 residues. The CDR3 DNA reads TGTGCCAGCAGCTCGTCCACCGGGACTAGCGGGGGGGCATGGGAGCTGTTTTTT. It codes for CASSSSTGTSGGAWELFF. The variable domain in full, completed from reference TRBV7-9 and TRBJ2-2, reads DTGVSQNPRHKITKRGQNVTFRCDPISEHNRLYWYRQTLGQGPEFLTYFQNEAQLEKSRLLSDRFSAERPKGSFSTLEIQRTEQGDSAMYLCASSSSTGTSGGAWELFFGEGSRLTVL.

This clone was detected a few times. The chain couples TRBV9 to TRBJ1-2; 7 bases are shared with TRBD1. J was trimmed by 4 bases and V by 2 bases; bases with no gene match: 11. In germline, CDR1 is SGDLS, CDR2 YYNGEE. CDR3 length: 16 amino acids. In DNA form, the CDR3 reads TGTGCCAGCAGCGTTGCATCCGGGACAGAACTCTATGGCTACACCTTC. This translates into CASSVASGTELYGYTF.

The genes are TRBV27 and TRBJ2-1; TRBD2 aligns across 13 bases. This CDR3 contains 15 residues. The germline V gene encodes CDR1 MNHEY and CDR2 SMNVEV (reference sequence). V gave up 6 bases and J gave up 7 bases; unmatched junction bases: 6. The CDR3 reads CASSVGTSGVNEQFF. The CDR3 DNA follows: TGTGCCAGCAGCGTGGGGACTAGCGGGGTTAATGAGCAGTTCTTC.

This clone was picked up one time. The chain is built from TRBV18 and TRBJ1-2; no reliable D call. This CDR3 is 14 amino acids long. Trimming took 3 bases from V and 6 from J, leaving 14 bases between them. CDR1 is KGHSH and CDR2 is LQKENI in the germline V gene. The CDR3 coding sequence is TGTGCCAGCTCACCGCCGACACGGCCGAATGGCTACACCTTC. Its protein product is CASSPPTRPNGYTF.

This chain links TRBV2 with TRBJ2-3, with TRBD2 matching 14 bases. V shed 6 bases, J shed 5 bases, and the junction held 4 bases outside the gene matches. Germline V gene lookup returns CDR1 SNHLY and CDR2 FYNNEI. The CDR3 consists of 15 residues. The CDR3, as DNA: TGTGCCAGCAGCCGACTAGCGGGGGGGCGAGATACGCAGTATTTT. Protein sequence: CASSRLAGGRDTQYF.

This rearrangement joins TRBV7-2 to TRBJ2-7; 10 bases are shared with TRBD1. The CDR3 spans 15 residues. The germline V gene encodes CDR1 SGHTA and CDR2 FQGNSA. Germline trimming cut 3 bases from V and 3 bases from J; bases unmatched to any gene: 5. The CDR3 sequence is CASSFPGTGVYEQYF. The CDR3 nucleotides are TGTGCCAGCAGCTTTCCCGGGACAGGGGTCTACGAGCAGTACTTC.

The rearrangement joins TRBV27 to TRBJ2-3; 7 positions match TRBD1. CDR3 length: 16 residues. In germline, CDR1 is MNHEY, CDR2 SMNVEV (reference sequence). J lost 4 bases, V lost 4 bases, and 11 bases had no gene match. In nucleotides, the CDR3 is TGTGCCAGCAGTTCATTAGAGAGGGGGCGCGCAGATACGCAGTATTTT. This codes for CASSSLERGRADTQYF.

This chain's CDR3 is CASSWGSEAFF. In nucleotides, the CDR3 is TGTGCCAGCAGTTGGGGCAGTGAAGCTTTCTTT. The rearrangement uses TRBV6-2 or TRBV6-3 and TRBJ1-1; TRBD1 is a possible D gene (5 bases). This CDR3 contains 11 residues. Germline CDR1 and CDR2: MNHEY and SVGEGT. The germline V and J ends were trimmed by 4 bases and 7 bases, with 7 bases remaining between them.

This clone occurred once. The rearrangement joins TRBV19 to TRBJ2-7; 8 positions agree with TRBD2. This CDR3 comprises 14 residues. Losses at the gene ends were 4 bases for V and 1 base for J; bases not matched to a gene: 3. CDR1 is LNHDA, CDR2 SQIVND, per germline (reference sequence). For the CDR3, the DNA is TGTGCCAGTAGTACGGGACTAGGGTCCTACGAGCAGTACTTC. Protein sequence: CASSTGLGSYEQYF. The whole variable domain, filled in from reference TRBV19 and TRBJ2-7, reads DGGITQSPKYLFRKEGQNVTLSCEQNLNHDAMYWYRQDPGQGLRLIYYSQIVNDFQKGDIAEGYSVSREKKESFPLTVTSAQKNPTAFYLCASSTGLGSYEQYFGPGTRLTVT.

The chain combines TRBV6-5 with TRBJ1-5, with unresolved D. V gave up 4 bases and J gave up 6 bases, with 10 bases separating them. The CDR3 covers 13 residues. Per germline, CDR1 MNHEY and CDR2 SVGAGI. Here the CDR3 reads CASSSHYGQPQHF. CDR3 nucleotide sequence: TGTGCCAGCAGTTCCCACTACGGTCAGCCCCAGCATTTT.

The chain recombines TRBV9 with TRBJ1-6, with 8 positions matching TRBD1. Germline loops: CDR1 SGDLS, CDR2 YYNGEE. The CDR3 covers 16 residues. V shed 3 bases, J shed 7 bases, and the junction held 9 bases outside the gene matches. The CDR3, as DNA: TGTGCCAGCAGCGCATCAGGGGGCGTTGGCAATTCACCCCTCCACTTT. Its protein is CASSASGGVGNSPLHF.

In this sample, this clone turned up once. CDR3 residues: CASSASGSTTDTQYF. The CDR3 DNA follows: TGTGCCAGCAGCGCTAGCGGATCAACCACAGATACGCAGTATTTT. The chain links TRBV9 to TRBJ2-3, with TRBD2 matching over 7 bases. After removal of 3 bases from V and 2 bases from J, the junction contained 6 bases not matched to a gene. The CDR3 is 15 amino acids. CDR1 and CDR2 from the germline V gene are SGDLS and YYNGEE.

The V and J genes are TRBV7-2 and TRBJ2-4; D unresolved. The CDR3 is 13 amino acids. V lost 1 base to trimming and J lost 4 bases, with 5 bases between them. CDR1 and CDR2 (germline): SGHTA, FQGNSA. The CDR3 bases are TGTGCCAGCAGCTTAGGAGAGAAAAACATTCAGTACTTC. This translates into CASSLGEKNIQYF.

V and J are TRBV4-1 and TRBJ1-5, with D perhaps matching TRBD1 (5 bases). Germline CDR1 and CDR2: MGHRA and YSYEKL. V lost 2 bases to trimming and J lost 4 bases, with 12 bases between them. The CDR3 consists of 15 residues. DNA of the CDR3: TGCGCCAGCAGCCAAACTGAACGGGGGAATCAGCCCCAGCATTTT. This codes for CASSQTERGNQPQHF.

This clone was counted once. The chain has TRBV15 and TRBJ2-1; TRBD2 aligns across 7 bases. V shed 0 bases, J shed 5 bases, and the junction held 7 bases outside the gene matches. The CDR3 is 16 amino acids. In germline, CDR1 is LNHNV, CDR2 YYDKDF (reference sequence). The DNA for the CDR3 is TGTGCCACCAGCAGAGACGGACTGGGGAGGGACAATGAGCAGTTCTTC. This codes for CATSRDGLGRDNEQFF.

The V call is TRBV6-6, the J call TRBJ2-5; 7 bases are a match to TRBD1. Germline CDR1 and CDR2: MNHNY and SVGAGI (reference sequence). Germline trimming cut 8 bases from V and 1 base from J; bases unmatched to any gene: 7. The CDR3 is 14 amino acids. In DNA, the CDR3 is TGTGCCAGCCTTCGACAGGGAAGCCAAGAGACCCAGTACTTC. This encodes CASLRQGSQETQYF.

The chain couples TRBV2 to TRBJ1-2; 9 bases are shared with TRBD1. Germline-derived CDR1 and CDR2 are SNHLY and FYNNEI. Trimming removed 4 bases from V and 2 bases from J; junction bases left unmatched: 14. The CDR3 runs 18 residues. This CDR3 is CASSGFGGQGQVNYGYTF. CDR3 DNA: TGTGCCAGCAGTGGTTTTGGTGGACAGGGGCAGGTGAACTATGGCTACACCTTC.

A word on this clone: Other DNA sequences within the sample encode an identical CDR3. This chain links TRBV6-5 with TRBJ1-2; D gene uncertain. The CDR3 loop spans 13 amino acids. The V end was cut by 0 bases, the J end by 5 bases, with 7 bases between. Per the germline V gene, CDR1 is MNHEY and CDR2 is SVGAGI. CDR3 coding DNA: TGTGCCAGCAGTTACTCCGGGAGGTATGGCTACACCTTC. Protein sequence: CASSYSGRYGYTF.

V gene TRBV5-6 combines with J gene TRBJ1-1; no clear D gene. This CDR3 contains 14 residues. Trimming removed 2 bases at V and 1 base at J, with 9 bases between. The germline CDR1 and CDR2 sequences are SGHDT and YYEEEE. CDR3: CASSFGVANTEAFF. Here the CDR3 DNA reads TGTGCCAGCAGCTTCGGGGTAGCGAACACTGAAGCTTTCTTT. The full variable domain, in which reference TRBV5-6 and TRBJ1-1 provide the parts outside the CDR3, is DAGVTQSPTHLIKTRGQQVTLRCSPKSGHDTVSWYQQALGQGPQFIFQYYEEEERQRGNFPDRFSGHQFPNYSSELNVNALLLGDSALYLCASSFGVANTEAFFGQGTRLTVV.

The rearrangement uses TRBV19 and TRBJ1-2, with a possible D match to TRBD1 (5 bases). CDR1 is LNHDA, CDR2 SQIVND, per germline (reference sequence). V gave up 6 bases and J gave up 1 base, with 18 bases separating them. This CDR3 region has 16 residues. The chain's CDR3 is CASRARRQPHNYGYTF. The CDR3 nucleotides are TGTGCCAGTAGGGCTCGGCGACAGCCCCATAACTATGGCTACACCTTC.

The V and J genes are TRBV7-8 and TRBJ1-1; 10 nucleotides match TRBD1. Germline loops: CDR1 SGHVS, CDR2 FQNEAQ. Trimming cost V 5 bases and J 4 bases; bases outside gene matches: 4. The CDR3 has 14 residues. In DNA, the CDR3 is TGTGCCAGCAGCGCGGGACAGGGGACCACTGAAGCTTTCTTT. Protein product: CASSAGQGTTEAFF.

The chain links TRBV7-9 to TRBJ2-1; 7 bases match TRBD1. Unmatched junction bases numbered 10, after V lost 2 bases and J lost 9 bases. This CDR3 comprises 15 residues. CDR1 is SEHNR and CDR2 is FQNEAQ in the germline V gene (reference sequence). The CDR3 nucleotides are TGTGCCAGCAGCTTATCAGGGGGTGTTTTAGGTGAGCAGTTCTTC. It specifies CASSLSGGVLGEQFF.